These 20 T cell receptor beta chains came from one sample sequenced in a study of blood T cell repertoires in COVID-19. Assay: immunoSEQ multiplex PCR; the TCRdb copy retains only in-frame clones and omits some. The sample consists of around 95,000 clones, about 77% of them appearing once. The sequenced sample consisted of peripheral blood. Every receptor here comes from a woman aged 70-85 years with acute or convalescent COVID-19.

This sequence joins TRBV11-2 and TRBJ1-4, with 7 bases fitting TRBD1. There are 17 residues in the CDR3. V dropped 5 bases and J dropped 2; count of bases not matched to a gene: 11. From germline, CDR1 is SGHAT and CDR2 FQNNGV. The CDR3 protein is CASSGQTGALTNEKLFF. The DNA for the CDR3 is TGTGCCAGCAGCGGACAAACAGGGGCTTTGACTAATGAAAAACTGTTTTTT.

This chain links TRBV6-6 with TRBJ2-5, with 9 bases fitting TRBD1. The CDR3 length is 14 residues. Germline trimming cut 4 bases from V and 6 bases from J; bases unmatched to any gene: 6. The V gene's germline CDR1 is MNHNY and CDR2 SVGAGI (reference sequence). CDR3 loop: CASSSGQGGKTQYF. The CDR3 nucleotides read TGTGCCAGCAGTTCGGGACAGGGAGGAAAGACCCAGTACTTC.

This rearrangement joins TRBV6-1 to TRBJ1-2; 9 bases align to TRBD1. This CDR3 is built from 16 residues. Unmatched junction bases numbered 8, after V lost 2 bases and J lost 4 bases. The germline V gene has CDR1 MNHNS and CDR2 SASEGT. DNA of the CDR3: TGTGCCAGCAGTGAAAGTCAGGGACAGGGCCTCTATGGCTACACCTTC. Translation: CASSESQGQGLYGYTF.

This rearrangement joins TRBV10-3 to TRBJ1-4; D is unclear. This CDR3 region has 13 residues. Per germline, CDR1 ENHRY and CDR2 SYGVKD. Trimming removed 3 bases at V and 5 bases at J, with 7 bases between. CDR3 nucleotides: TGTGCCATCAGTGACAGTATGAATGAAAAACTGTTTTTT. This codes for CAISDSMNEKLFF.

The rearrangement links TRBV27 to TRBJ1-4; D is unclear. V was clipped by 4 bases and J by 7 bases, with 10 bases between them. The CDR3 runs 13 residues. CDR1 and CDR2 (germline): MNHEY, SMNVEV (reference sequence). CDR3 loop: CASSYDAGEKLFF. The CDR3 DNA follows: TGTGCCAGCAGTTATGACGCGGGTGAAAAACTGTTTTTT.

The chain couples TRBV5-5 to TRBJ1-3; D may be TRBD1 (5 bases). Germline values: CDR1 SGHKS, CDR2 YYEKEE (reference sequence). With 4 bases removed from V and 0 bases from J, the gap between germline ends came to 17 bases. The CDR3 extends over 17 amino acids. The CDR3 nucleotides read TGTGCCAGCAGCCCTAGGGAGGGGTCTTACTCTGGAAACACCATATATTTT. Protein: CASSPREGSYSGNTIYF.

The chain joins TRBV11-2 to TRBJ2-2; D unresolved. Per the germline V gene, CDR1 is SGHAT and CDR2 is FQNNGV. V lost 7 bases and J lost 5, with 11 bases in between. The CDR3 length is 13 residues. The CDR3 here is CASTQVRTGELFF. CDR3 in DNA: TGTGCCAGCACCCAGGTCAGGACCGGGGAGCTGTTTTTT.

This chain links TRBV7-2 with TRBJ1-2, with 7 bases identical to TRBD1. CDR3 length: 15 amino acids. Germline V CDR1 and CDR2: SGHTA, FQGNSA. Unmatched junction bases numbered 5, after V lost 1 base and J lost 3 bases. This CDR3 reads CASSLDVRGDYGYTF. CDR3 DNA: TGTGCCAGCAGCTTAGATGTCAGGGGGGACTATGGCTACACCTTC.

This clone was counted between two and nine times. The CDR3 coding sequence is TGTGCCAGCAGTTACTCAGGGACAAATTCACCCCTCCACTTT. Translated: CASSYSGTNSPLHF. V gene TRBV6-6 combines with J gene TRBJ1-6; tentatively, D is TRBD1 (6 bases). The CDR3 consists of 14 residues. V was clipped by 0 bases and J by 7 bases, with 7 bases between them. Germline V gene data show CDR1 as MNHNY and CDR2 as SVGAGI (reference sequence).

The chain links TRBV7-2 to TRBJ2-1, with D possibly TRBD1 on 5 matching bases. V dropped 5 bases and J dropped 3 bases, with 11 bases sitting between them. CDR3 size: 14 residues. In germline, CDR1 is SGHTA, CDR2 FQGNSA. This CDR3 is CASSLYRNYNEQFF. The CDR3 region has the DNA TGTGCCAGCAGCCTATACAGGAACTACAATGAGCAGTTCTTC.

This CDR3 is CASSPAGDRYEQYF. The CDR3 DNA is TGTGCCAGCTCACCTGCGGGGGATCGCTACGAGCAGTACTTC. The V gene is TRBV18, the J gene TRBJ2-7, with 7 bases aligning to TRBD2. Germline lookup yields CDR1 KGHSH and CDR2 LQKENI. The CDR3 extends over 14 amino acids. V lost 3 bases and J lost 3; bases outside the gene matches: 5.

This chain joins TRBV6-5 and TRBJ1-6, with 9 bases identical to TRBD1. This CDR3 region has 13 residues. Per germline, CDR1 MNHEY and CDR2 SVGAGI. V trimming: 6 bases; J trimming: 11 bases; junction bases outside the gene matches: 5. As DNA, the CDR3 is TGTGCCAGCAGGCCGGGACAGGGAACACCCCTCCACTTT. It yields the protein CASRPGQGTPLHF.

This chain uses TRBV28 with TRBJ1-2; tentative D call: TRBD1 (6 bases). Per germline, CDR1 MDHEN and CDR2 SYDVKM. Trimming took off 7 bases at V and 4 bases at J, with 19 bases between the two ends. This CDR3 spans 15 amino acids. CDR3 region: CASIGRGGWSYGYTF. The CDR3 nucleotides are TGTGCCAGCATTGGGAGGGGGGGTTGGAGCTATGGCTACACCTTC.

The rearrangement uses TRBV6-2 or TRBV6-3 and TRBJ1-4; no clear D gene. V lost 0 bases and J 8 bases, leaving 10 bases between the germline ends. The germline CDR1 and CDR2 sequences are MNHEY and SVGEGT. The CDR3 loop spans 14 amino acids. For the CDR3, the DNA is TGTGCCAGCAGTTACTCGGCTGCTTTGGAAAAACTGTTTTTT. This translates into CASSYSAALEKLFF.

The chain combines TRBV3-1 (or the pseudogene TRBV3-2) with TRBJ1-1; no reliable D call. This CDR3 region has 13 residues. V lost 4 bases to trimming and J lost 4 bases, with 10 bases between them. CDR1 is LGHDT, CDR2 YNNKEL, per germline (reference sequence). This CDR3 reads CASSPSGSTEAFF. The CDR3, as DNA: TGTGCCAGCAGCCCCAGCGGCAGCACTGAAGCTTTCTTT.

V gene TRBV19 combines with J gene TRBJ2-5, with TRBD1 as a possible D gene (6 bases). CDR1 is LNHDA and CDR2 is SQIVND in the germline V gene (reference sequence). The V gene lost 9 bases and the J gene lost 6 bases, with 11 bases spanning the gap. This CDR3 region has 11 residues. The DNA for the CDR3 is TGTGCCAGAGCCCAGGGGAAGACCCAGTACTTC. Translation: CARAQGKTQYF.

The CDR3 region has the DNA TGTGGTACGGGCAGGGGAATCGGGGAGCTGTTTTTT. Translating gives CGTGRGIGELFF. This chain uses TRBV19 with TRBJ2-2; D may be TRBD1 (6 bases). The CDR3 is made up of 12 amino acids. Looked up from germline, CDR1 is LNHDA and CDR2 is SQIVND (reference sequence).

In DNA, the CDR3 is TGTGCCTGGAAGGGGCAGGGCAATCAGCCCCAGCATTTT. Protein product: CAWKGQGNQPQHF. V is TRBV30 and J is TRBJ1-5; tentatively, D is TRBD1 (5 bases). V lost 4 bases, J lost 2 bases, and 9 bases lay in between. This CDR3 is 13 amino acids long. The germline V gene has CDR1 GTSNPN and CDR2 SVGIG (reference sequence).

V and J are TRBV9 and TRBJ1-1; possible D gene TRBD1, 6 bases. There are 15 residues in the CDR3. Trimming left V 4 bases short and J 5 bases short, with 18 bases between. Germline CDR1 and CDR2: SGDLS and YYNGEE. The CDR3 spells CASSPLGTGPTEAFF. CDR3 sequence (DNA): TGTGCCAGCAGCCCCCTGGGAACAGGGCCGACTGAAGCTTTCTTT.

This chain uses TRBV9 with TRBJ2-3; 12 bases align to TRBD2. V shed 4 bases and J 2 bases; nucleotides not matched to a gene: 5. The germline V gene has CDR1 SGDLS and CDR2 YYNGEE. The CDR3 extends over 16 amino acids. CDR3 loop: CASSPRTSGATDTQYF. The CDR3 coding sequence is TGTGCCAGCAGCCCCCGGACTAGCGGGGCCACAGATACGCAGTATTTT.